This entry lists 30 T cell receptor beta chains sequenced from one sample in a study of vaccination and CD4 T cells after COVID-19. The antigens for these receptors are not known. This sample's treatment: roughly 11-day PBMC culture with coronavirus spike peptide pools or control peptides (ViraFEST assay). Scientists ran DNA taken from cultured CD4+ T cells through the Oncomine TCR Beta short-read assay for sequencing. TCRdb re-called the PCR reads with MiXCR, one entry per CDR3 protein. Here the sample spans tens of thousands of distinct CDR3 sequences, approximately 48% being singletons. Specimen: CD4+ T cells from blood, cultured in vitro. These receptors were taken from a human donor who had recovered from COVID-19.

This clonotype was counted between two and nine times. The rearrangement links TRBV4-1 to TRBJ1-5; D is unresolved. Germline V lookup: CDR1 MGHRA, CDR2 YSYEKL. The CDR3 has 16 residues. Trimming took 2 bases from V and 7 from J, leaving 18 bases between them. The CDR3 loop is CASSQIPGLGIQPQHF. The CDR3 region has the DNA TGCGCCAGCAGCCAAATCCCGGGGTTGGGAATCCAGCCCCAGCATTTT.

This clonotype was counted between two and nine times. The chain combines TRBV2 with TRBJ1-1, with 10 bases matching TRBD1. The CDR3 runs to 13 residues. The V gene end was trimmed by 6 bases and the J gene end by 7 bases; junction bases not matched to a gene: 5. Germline lookup yields CDR1 SNHLY and CDR2 FYNNEI. DNA of the CDR3: TGTGCCAGCAGAATGGACAGGGGGATTGAAGCTTTCTTT. Protein: CASRMDRGIEAFF.

V is TRBV29-1 and J is TRBJ1-1, with unresolved D. The length of the CDR3 is 12 residues. The germline V and J ends were trimmed by 4 bases and 0 bases, with 6 bases remaining between them. Germline V CDR1 and CDR2: SQVTM, ANQGSEA. The CDR3 region is CSVVPMNTEAFF. The CDR3 bases are TGCAGCGTTGTTCCGATGAACACTGAAGCTTTCTTT.

The chain recombines TRBV24-1 with TRBJ1-2, with D unclear. Germline V gives CDR1 KGHDR, CDR2 SFDVKD. V lost 4 bases to trimming and J lost 6 bases, with 11 bases between them. This CDR3 contains 13 residues. This CDR3 reads CATSDPYGDGYTF. In nucleotides, the CDR3 is TGTGCCACCAGTGACCCGTACGGGGATGGCTACACCTTC.

This clonotype was counted a few times. The chain uses TRBV11-1 and TRBJ2-3; 10 bases map to TRBD1. This CDR3 contains 16 residues. Germline loops: CDR1 SGHAT, CDR2 FQDESV (reference sequence). Trimming removed 3 bases from V and 3 bases from J; junction bases left unmatched: 6. CDR3 nucleotide sequence: TGTGCCAGCAGCTTGGATGGGGGACAGGGGACAGATACGCAGTATTTT. The encoded protein is CASSLDGGQGTDTQYF. Full variable domain (outside the CDR3, taken from reference TRBV11-1 and TRBJ2-3): EAEVAQSPRYKITEKSQAVAFWCDPISGHATLYWYRQILGQGPELLVQFQDESVVDDSQLPKDRFSAERLKGVDSTLKIQPAELGDSAMYLCASSLDGGQGTDTQYFGPGTRLTVL.

The V gene is TRBV24-1, the J gene TRBJ1-2; the D is unclear. V was shortened by 0 bases and J by 7 bases, with 14 bases between the two germline ends. The germline V gene has CDR1 KGHDR and CDR2 SFDVKD. There are 15 residues in the CDR3. CDR3 nucleotide sequence: TGTGCCACCAGTGATTTGACGGGCCCCCAGAGTGGCTACACCTTC. Translation gives CATSDLTGPQSGYTF.

This rearrangement joins TRBV24-1 to TRBJ2-2; tentatively, D is TRBD1 (6 bases). V was pared by 3 bases and J by 5 bases, with 9 bases between. This CDR3 is built from 14 residues. Germline lookup yields CDR1 KGHDR and CDR2 SFDVKD. Here the CDR3 reads CATSDRGGTGELFF. CDR3 bases: TGTGCCACCAGTGATCGAGGGGGAACCGGGGAGCTGTTTTTT.

The V call is TRBV18, the J call TRBJ2-1; D gene ambiguous. This CDR3 spans 16 amino acids. Looked up from germline, CDR1 is KGHSH and CDR2 is LQKENI. Trimming left V 0 bases short and J 2 bases short, with 11 bases between. Here the CDR3 reads CASSPPSGATYNEQFF. The DNA of the CDR3 is TGTGCCAGCTCACCACCATCAGGCGCTACCTACAATGAGCAGTTCTTC.

The chain carries TRBV7-8 and TRBJ2-5; a weak D match, TRBD1 (5 bases). Germline V gene sequence: CDR1 SGHVS, CDR2 FQNEAQ. The CDR3 consists of 11 residues. V was pared by 6 bases and J by 4 bases, with 6 bases between. The CDR3 nucleotides read TGTGCCAGCAGAAGGGGAGAGACCCAGTACTTC. Translated: CASRRGETQYF. Full variable domain (outside the CDR3, taken from reference TRBV7-8 and TRBJ2-5): GAGVSQSPRYKVAKRGQDVALRCDPISGHVSLFWYQQALGQGPEFLTYFQNEAQLDKSGLPSDRFFAERPEGSVSTLKIQRTQQEDSAVYLCASRRGETQYFGPGTRLLVL.

There are a few counts of this clonotype. V is TRBV15 and J is TRBJ2-5; 8 positions match TRBD1. The CDR3 is made up of 16 amino acids. V lost 1 base to trimming and J lost 4 bases; unmatched junction nucleotides: 8. CDR1 and CDR2 (germline): LNHNV, YYDKDF (reference sequence). CDR3: CATSRARQGRGETQYF. The CDR3 DNA reads as TGTGCCACCAGCAGAGCGCGACAGGGGCGAGGAGAGACCCAGTACTTC. Variable domain in full (rest from reference TRBV15 and TRBJ2-5): DAMVIQNPRYQVTQFGKPVTLSCSQTLNHNVMYWYQQKSSQAPKLLFHYYDKDFNNEADTPDNFQSRRPNTSFCFLDIRSPGLGDTAMYLCATSRARQGRGETQYFGPGTRLLVL.

This clonotype was seen a few times. The J gene is TRBJ2-5, the V gene TRBV5-4, with D uncertain. The CDR3 covers 11 residues. The V and J ends lost 3 bases and 7 bases respectively, with 7 bases between them. Looked up from germline, CDR1 is SGHNT and CDR2 is YYREEE (reference sequence). CDR3 nucleotides: TGTGCCAGCAGCTCAACGGGGACCCAGTACTTC. Encoded protein: CASSSTGTQYF.

V gene TRBV15 combines with J gene TRBJ2-7; 10 nucleotides line up with TRBD1. The trim removed 9 bases at V and 3 bases at J, leaving 8 bases unmatched. CDR3 length: 14 residues. CDR1 is LNHNV and CDR2 is YYDKDF in the germline V gene (reference sequence). The CDR3 coding sequence is TGTGCCACTTCGGGACAGGGGCCGTTCTACGAGCAGTACTTC. It yields the protein CATSGQGPFYEQYF.

The chain uses TRBV6-5 and TRBJ1-2; unclear D gene. The ends were cut back, 0 bases at V and 4 bases at J, with 9 bases in the middle. Germline V gene lookup returns CDR1 MNHEY and CDR2 SVGAGI. The CDR3 contains 14 residues. In DNA, the CDR3 is TGTGCCAGCAGTTACTCAGGACGGGCCTATGGCTACACCTTC. This translates into CASSYSGRAYGYTF.

The chain uses TRBV7-2 and TRBJ2-5; TRBD1 matches at 9 bases. V lost 6 bases, J lost 4 bases, and 0 bases stayed unmatched. This CDR3 comprises 12 residues. Germline CDR1 and CDR2: SGHTA and FQGNSA. CDR3 in DNA: TGTGCCAGCAGACAGGGGGCAGAGACCCAGTACTTC. Translation gives CASRQGAETQYF.

This clonotype was recorded a few times. V usage is TRBV24-1 and J usage is TRBJ1-2; D perhaps matches TRBD1 (5 bases). Trimming removed 7 bases at V and 3 bases at J, with 8 bases between. CDR1 KGHDR and CDR2 SFDVKD come from the germline V gene. CDR3 length: 12 residues. The CDR3 DNA reads TGTGCCACCAGCGACAGCGACTATGGCTACACCTTC. It specifies CATSDSDYGYTF.

CDR3 amino acids: CASSISSLNIQYF. The CDR3 region has the DNA TGTGCCAGTAGTATCTCCAGCTTAAACATTCAGTACTTC. The chain links TRBV19 to TRBJ2-4, with no clear D. Germline CDR1 is LNHDA and CDR2 is SQIVND (reference sequence). The CDR3 contains 13 residues. The V and J ends lost 3 bases and 6 bases respectively, with 9 bases between them. Using reference TRBV19 and TRBJ2-4 for the parts outside the CDR3, the full variable domain is DGGITQSPKYLFRKEGQNVTLSCEQNLNHDAMYWYRQDPGQGLRLIYYSQIVNDFQKGDIAEGYSVSREKKESFPLTVTSAQKNPTAFYLCASSISSLNIQYFGAGTRLSVL.

In its sample, this clonotype ranks as medium-sized (0.01 to 0.1%). J is TRBJ1-3 and V is TRBV28; D uncertain. The CDR3 length is 12 residues. Looked up from germline, CDR1 is MDHEN and CDR2 is SYDVKM. The V gene lost 4 bases and the J gene lost 5 bases, with 6 bases spanning the gap. The CDR3 region is CASSSTRNTIYF. The CDR3 coding sequence is TGTGCCAGCAGTTCGACGCGAAACACCATATATTTT.

This chain uses TRBV20-1 with TRBJ2-7, with D possibly TRBD2 on 5 matching bases. CDR1 is DFQATT and CDR2 is SNEGSKA in the germline V gene (reference sequence). V lost 6 bases to trimming and J lost 4 bases, with 16 bases between them. This CDR3 spans 13 amino acids. CDR3 coding DNA: TGCAGTGCCCGGCTCGGGATGAGTTACGAGCAGTACTTC. Protein sequence: CSARLGMSYEQYF.

This clonotype has just one count. The V gene is TRBV12-3 or TRBV12-4, the J gene TRBJ1-1, with 7 nucleotides matching TRBD1. The CDR3 runs to 15 residues. The V segment lost 4 bases and the J segment 3 bases; nucleotides outside the gene matches: 8. Here the CDR3 reads CASSSNRGSDTEAFF. CDR3 sequence (DNA): TGTGCCAGCAGTTCCAACAGGGGATCGGACACTGAAGCTTTCTTT.

V gene TRBV5-1 combines with J gene TRBJ1-1; the D gene is possibly TRBD1 (5 bases). The CDR3 covers 15 residues. CDR1 is SGHRS and CDR2 is YFSETQ in the germline V gene. The V gene lost 3 bases and the J gene lost 4 bases, with 16 bases spanning the gap. The CDR3 nucleotides are TGCGCCAGCAGCTCCGCAACAGGCGTGTTCACTGAAGCTTTCTTT. Its translation: CASSSATGVFTEAFF.

The DNA of the CDR3 is TGTGCCACCAGTGAAACTAGCGGCAGCTCCTACAATGAGCAGTTCTTC. It specifies CATSETSGSSYNEQFF. The chain carries TRBV24-1 and TRBJ2-1; 8 bases align to TRBD2. This CDR3 contains 16 residues. The V gene end was trimmed by 4 bases and the J gene end by 0 bases; junction bases not matched to a gene: 4. CDR1 and CDR2 from the germline V gene are KGHDR and SFDVKD.

The chain carries TRBV3-1 and TRBJ1-1; D unresolved. CDR3 length equals 14 residues. V was trimmed by 3 bases and J by 4 bases, leaving 12 bases between them. Germline values: CDR1 LGHDT, CDR2 YNNKEL (reference sequence). The CDR3 sequence: CASSHGYPSTEAFF. The CDR3 DNA reads as TGTGCCAGCAGCCACGGGTACCCTAGCACTGAAGCTTTCTTT. Filled out from reference TRBV3-1 and TRBJ1-1, the complete variable domain reads DTAVSQTPKYLVTQMGNDKSIKCEQNLGHDTMYWYKQDSKKFLKIMFSYNNKELIINETVPNRFSPKSPDKAHLNLHINSLELGDSAVYFCASSHGYPSTEAFFGQGTRLTVV.

The chain is built from TRBV29-1 and TRBJ2-2; 10 bases are a match to TRBD1. The V and J ends lost 4 bases and 2 bases, in that order; junction bases with no gene match: 4. Germline CDR1 and CDR2: SQVTM and ANQGSEA. The CDR3 is 15 amino acids. CDR3 residues: CSVAGDRGNTGELFF. CDR3 DNA: TGCAGCGTTGCCGGGGACAGGGGTAACACCGGGGAGCTGTTTTTT.

The chain employs TRBV12-3 or TRBV12-4 and TRBJ1-2; D ambiguous. V shed 1 base and J shed 3 bases, with 6 bases lying between them. The CDR3 totals 13 residues. CDR3: CASSLGRHYGYTF. In nucleotides, the CDR3 is TGTGCCAGCAGTTTAGGCAGGCACTATGGCTACACCTTC.

The rearrangement links TRBV5-4 to TRBJ1-5; D not resolved. The CDR3 loop spans 14 amino acids. V shed 0 bases and J shed 3 bases, with 7 bases lying between them. Germline CDR1 is SGHNT and CDR2 is YYREEE (reference sequence). CDR3 sequence (DNA): TGTGCCAGCAGCTTGGACGGGTTCAATCAGCCCCAGCATTTT. This gives the protein CASSLDGFNQPQHF. The full variable domain, rest sourced from reference TRBV5-4 and TRBJ1-5, is ETGVTQSPTHLIKTRGQQVTLRCSSQSGHNTVSWYQQALGQGPQFIFQYYREEENGRGNFPPRFSGLQFPNYSSELNVNALELDDSALYLCASSLDGFNQPQHFGDGTRLSIL.

This clonotype was counted a few times. V gene TRBV2 combines with J gene TRBJ2-7, with D perhaps given as TRBD1 or TRBD2 (6 bases each). In germline, CDR1 is SNHLY, CDR2 FYNNEI. The CDR3 spans 14 residues. V shed 3 bases and J shed 7 bases, with 16 bases lying between them. CDR3 DNA: TGTGCCAGCAGTGAGACCGGGGGCTCCTGGGAGCAGTACTTC. It encodes CASSETGGSWEQYF.

The CDR3 sequence is CASSSLSGAGSYNEQFF. Written as DNA, the CDR3 is TGTGCCAGCAGTTCCCTTAGCGGGGCAGGCTCCTACAATGAGCAGTTCTTC. The rearrangement uses TRBV12-3 or TRBV12-4 and TRBJ2-1; the match to TRBD2 covers 8 bases. The CDR3 has 17 residues. With 4 bases clipped from V and 0 bases from J, the junction kept 8 bases outside the gene matches.

This clonotype has only a few counts. The chain links TRBV6-2 or TRBV6-3 to TRBJ2-3; 9 nucleotides agree with TRBD1. With V trimmed by 2 bases and J by 1 base, 4 bases remained unmatched. Germline CDR1 is MNHEY and CDR2 is SVGEGT. There are 16 residues in the CDR3. CDR3 sequence (DNA): TGTGCCAGCAGTTACAGATGGACAGGGGGCACAGATACGCAGTATTTT. Translating gives CASSYRWTGGTDTQYF.

The sample holds one count of this clonotype. The chain is built from TRBV7-6 and TRBJ2-3; no clear D. CDR1 is SGHVS and CDR2 is FNYEAQ in the germline V gene. The CDR3 is made up of 14 amino acids. Trimming took off 5 bases at V and 6 bases at J, with 15 bases between the two ends. The CDR3 bases are TGTGCCAGCAGCATGCTGTCTAGAGTGGATACGCAGTATTTT. This sequence encodes CASSMLSRVDTQYF.

V gene TRBV6-1 combines with J gene TRBJ1-2; TRBD1 matches at 8 bases. The CDR3 covers 13 residues. V shed 4 bases, J shed 5 bases, and the junction held 3 bases outside the gene matches. Looked up from germline, CDR1 is MNHNS and CDR2 is SASEGT. Here the CDR3 DNA reads TGTGCCAGCAGTGTGGACAGGGTTTATGGCTACACCTTC. Its translation is CASSVDRVYGYTF.